The entry below gives a single TCR beta chain sequence along with its context. The sample originates from a study of blood T cell repertoires in COVID-19. Produced via immunoSEQ multiplex PCR; TCRdb's table is partial and in-frame only. The repertoire holds fewer than 400,000 clones, with more than 85% as singletons. CDR3 length: 13 residues. Germline-derived CDR1 and CDR2 are LNHDA and SQIVND (reference sequence). Trimming removed 9 bases at V and 0 bases at J, with 9 bases between. V is TRBV19 and J is TRBJ2-1; D may be TRBD1 (6 bases). Sequenced input: PBMCs or T cells enriched from blood (not recorded which). The source is a young woman who had recovered from COVID-19. The CDR3 region is CASSDSSYNEQFF. CDR3 sequence (DNA): TGTGCCAGCTCGGACAGCTCCTACAATGAGCAGTTCTTC. Full variable domain (remainder filled in from reference TRBV19 and TRBJ2-1): DGGITQSPKYLFRKEGQNVTLSCEQNLNHDAMYWYRQDPGQGLRLIYYSQIVNDFQKGDIAEGYSVSREKKESFPLTVTSAQKNPTAFYLCASSDSSYNEQFFGPGTRLTVL.